A single sample gave rise to the 30 T cell receptor beta chains below, sequenced in a study of cytomegalovirus exposure and HLA in healthy donors. TCRdb keeps only in-frame clones here, not all; method: immunoSEQ multiplex PCR. In the table there are under 80,000 clones, roughly 95% of which are singletons. Sequencing input: PBMCs. The receptors were sampled from a woman aged 18-35 years in good health and CMV-seropositive.

This chain joins TRBV7-6 and TRBJ2-7; 7 bases fit TRBD2. CDR3 length: 15 residues. Germline-derived CDR1 and CDR2 are SGHVS and FNYEAQ. J was trimmed by 3 bases and V by 2 bases; bases with no gene match: 7. The DNA of the CDR3 is TGTGCCAGCAGCTTAAGTCCGGGACTACTCTACGAGCAGTACTTC. Residues: CASSLSPGLLYEQYF.

V usage is TRBV7-3 and J usage is TRBJ2-3; 7 bases align to TRBD2. Trimming at V came to 3 bases and at J to 3 bases, leaving 15 bases not matched to a gene. The germline V gene has CDR1 SGHTA and CDR2 FQGTGA. The CDR3 length is 18 residues. The CDR3 is CASSFFLSGGGLTDTQYF. The DNA of the CDR3 is TGTGCCAGCAGCTTCTTCTTGTCCGGGGGAGGGTTGACAGATACGCAGTATTTT.

The chain joins TRBV30 to TRBJ1-2, with TRBD1 identical over 11 bases. CDR3 length: 13 residues. V was clipped by 3 bases and J by 5 bases; unmatched bases: 2. Germline V lookup: CDR1 GTSNPN, CDR2 SVGIG (reference sequence). CDR3 in DNA: TGTGCCTGGAGCGGGGACAGGGGGTATGGCTACACCTTC. It codes for CAWSGDRGYGYTF.

The chain links TRBV2 to TRBJ2-3; maybe TRBD1 (5 bases). Trimming stripped 4 bases from V and 2 bases from J, with 7 bases between. This CDR3 is 13 amino acids long. Per germline, CDR1 SNHLY and CDR2 FYNNEI. The CDR3: CASSAGFTDTQYF. The DNA of the CDR3 is TGTGCCAGCAGTGCAGGGTTCACAGATACGCAGTATTTT.

V gene TRBV19 combines with J gene TRBJ1-1; 7 bases match TRBD1. The germline gives CDR1 LNHDA, CDR2 SQIVND (reference sequence). The CDR3 contains 15 residues. V shed 7 bases and J 7 bases; nucleotides not matched to a gene: 15. The CDR3 DNA reads TGTGCCAGTACCCTGAACCGGGACAGATCCGGTGAAGCTTTCTTT. It is translated as CASTLNRDRSGEAFF.

DNA of the CDR3: TGCGCCAGCAACAGGGTAGAGGAAGAGACCCAGTACTTC. Translated, it gives CASNRVEEETQYF. J is TRBJ2-5 and V is TRBV5-1, with TRBD1 as a possible D gene (6 bases). The V and J ends lost 6 bases and 3 bases respectively, with 12 bases between them. CDR3 length: 13 amino acids. Germline V lookup: CDR1 SGHRS, CDR2 YFSETQ.

The rearrangement uses TRBV7-6 and TRBJ2-5; perhaps TRBD1 as D (6 bases). The CDR3 sequence is 15 residues long. Germline assignment: CDR1 SGHVS and CDR2 FNYEAQ. V dropped 5 bases and J dropped 2 bases, with 15 bases sitting between them. CDR3 sequence reads: CASSDSTGPQETQYF. The DNA of the CDR3 is TGTGCCAGCAGCGACTCGACAGGCCCGCAAGAGACCCAGTACTTC.

This chain connects TRBV28 to TRBJ1-2; no reliable D call. This CDR3 is built from 14 residues. V was shortened by 5 bases and J by 4 bases, with 14 bases between the two germline ends. Germline V gives CDR1 MDHEN, CDR2 SYDVKM. CDR3 coding DNA: TGTGCCAGCAGTCTAGATACGAGTGGCTATGGCTACACCTTC. Translating gives CASSLDTSGYGYTF.

This clone was seen once. The V and J genes are TRBV5-1 and TRBJ1-5, with D maybe TRBD1 (6 bases). The CDR3 consists of 15 residues. V dropped 0 bases and J dropped 1 base, with 8 bases sitting between them. CDR1 SGHRS and CDR2 YFSETQ come from the germline V gene. The CDR3 region is CASSLDGTSNQPQHF. CDR3 DNA: TGCGCCAGCAGCTTGGATGGGACAAGCAATCAGCCCCAGCATTTT. Full variable domain (remainder filled in from reference TRBV5-1 and TRBJ1-5): KAGVTQTPRYLIKTRGQQVTLSCSPISGHRSVSWYQQTPGQGLQFLFEYFSETQRNKGNFPGRFSGRQFSNSRSEMNVSTLELGDSALYLCASSLDGTSNQPQHFGDGTRLSIL.

The chain joins TRBV5-1 to TRBJ2-5; 9 bases are a match to TRBD2. Germline V gene sequence: CDR1 SGHRS, CDR2 YFSETQ. The CDR3 contains 17 residues. With V trimmed by 0 bases and J by 2 bases, 8 bases remained unmatched. The CDR3 DNA sequence: TGCGCCAGCAGCTTGGCTCCTAGCGGGGTGGGTCAAGAGACCCAGTACTTC. Translated, it gives CASSLAPSGVGQETQYF.

The V and J genes are TRBV20-1 and TRBJ1-1, with D tentatively TRBD1 (5 bases). The CDR3 is 11 amino acids. Germline CDR1 is DFQATT and CDR2 is SNEGSKA (reference sequence). The ends were cut back, 1 base at V and 10 bases at J, with 10 bases in the middle. The CDR3 sequence: CSARAGRGAFF. The DNA of the CDR3 is TGCAGTGCTAGAGCGGGGAGGGGAGCTTTCTTT.

The V call is TRBV7-7, the J call TRBJ2-5, with 7 bases identical to TRBD1. V lost 5 bases to trimming and J lost 2 bases; unmatched junction nucleotides: 5. This CDR3 comprises 14 residues. CDR1 is SSHAT and CDR2 is FNYEAQ in the germline V gene (reference sequence). This CDR3 is CASSATGVQETQYF. The CDR3 region has the DNA TGTGCCAGCAGCGCCACAGGGGTACAAGAGACCCAGTACTTC.

This chain links TRBV5-6 with TRBJ2-7, with 10 bases that match TRBD2. Germline V CDR1 and CDR2: SGHDT, YYEEEE. This CDR3 has 18 amino acids. Trimming took 1 base from V and 3 from J; bases not matched to a gene: 13. The CDR3 DNA is TGTGCCAGCAGCTTGATCGCAACAGACACTAGCGGGATCTACGAGCAGTACTTC. This codes for CASSLIATDTSGIYEQYF. The variable domain in full, with the rest retrieved from reference TRBV5-6 and TRBJ2-7, is DAGVTQSPTHLIKTRGQQVTLRCSPKSGHDTVSWYQQALGQGPQFIFQYYEEEERQRGNFPDRFSGHQFPNYSSELNVNALLLGDSALYLCASSLIATDTSGIYEQYFGPGTRLTVT.

CDR3 region: CSVDSSGANVLTF. The DNA of the CDR3 is TGCAGCGTGGACAGCTCTGGGGCCAACGTCCTGACTTTC. The chain uses TRBV29-1 and TRBJ2-6, with TRBD1 as a possible D gene (6 bases). Trimming removed 6 bases at V and 0 bases at J, with 6 bases between. The CDR3 sequence is 13 residues long. Germline CDR1 reads SQVTM; CDR2 reads ANQGSEA.

This chain uses TRBV2 with TRBJ2-7; D remains ambiguous. The germline gives CDR1 SNHLY, CDR2 FYNNEI. This CDR3 region has 11 residues. Trimming shortened V by 5 bases and J by 3 bases, and 5 bases separated the two germline ends. The CDR3 spells CASSTYYEQYF. CDR3 sequence (DNA): TGTGCCAGCAGTACCTACTACGAGCAGTACTTC.

This clone was picked up one time. One end of the junction does not line up with germline, which may come from a read error. This chain joins TRBV6-1 and TRBJ1-5, with a weak D call TRBD1 (6 bases). The V gene's germline CDR1 is MNHNS and CDR2 SASEGT. The CDR3 has 14 amino acids. The CDR3 is CACRFVGANQPQHF. In nucleotides, the CDR3 is TGTGCCTGCAGGTTTGTGGGGGCAAATCAGCCCCAGCATTTT.

The CDR3 sequence is CASSTTPLEHNEQFF. As DNA, the CDR3 is TGTGCCAGCAGTACGACTCCTTTAGAACACAATGAGCAGTTCTTC. The V gene is TRBV7-8, the J gene TRBJ2-1; no clear D. CDR1 is SGHVS, CDR2 FQNEAQ, per germline. This CDR3 is 15 amino acids long. V lost 6 bases and J lost 5, with 17 bases in between.

The sample holds one count of this clone. The chain recombines TRBV18 with TRBJ1-1, with D possibly TRBD1 on 5 matching bases. Trimming left V 5 bases short and J 5 bases short, with 12 bases between. Germline values: CDR1 KGHSH, CDR2 LQKENI. CDR3 length: 13 amino acids. The CDR3 is CASSSDRATEAFF. CDR3 coding DNA: TGTGCCAGCTCATCCGACAGAGCGACTGAAGCTTTCTTT.

The V and J genes are TRBV7-9 and TRBJ2-7, with TRBD1 matching over 7 bases. The J segment lost 0 bases and the V segment lost 1 base, leaving 6 bases of the junction unmatched. CDR3 size: 16 residues. The germline gives CDR1 SEHNR, CDR2 FQNEAQ (reference sequence). The CDR3 here is CASSLGDSLLSYEQYF. The CDR3 DNA reads as TGTGCCAGCAGCTTAGGGGACAGCCTTCTCTCCTACGAGCAGTACTTC.

CDR3 in amino acids: CASSFPGSGRSPYEQYF. The CDR3 region has the DNA TGTGCCAGCAGTTTCCCGGGTAGCGGGAGGTCCCCCTACGAGCAGTACTTC. J is TRBJ2-7 and V is TRBV27; 10 bases fit TRBD2. This CDR3 comprises 17 residues. The V segment lost 3 bases and the J segment 2 bases; nucleotides outside the gene matches: 10. Germline lookup yields CDR1 MNHEY and CDR2 SMNVEV (reference sequence).

The CDR3 DNA reads TGTGCCTGGAGACCTCGGGTCTACGAGCAGTACTTC. Translating gives CAWRPRVYEQYF. The chain recombines TRBV30 with TRBJ2-7; D uncertain. V lost 3 bases, J lost 3 bases, and 9 bases lay in between. The CDR3 length is 12 residues. Germline loops: CDR1 GTSNPN, CDR2 SVGIG (reference sequence).

In its sample, this clone is medium-sized (0.01 to 0.1%). This sequence joins TRBV2 and TRBJ2-7; tentatively, D is TRBD1 (6 bases). Germline CDR1 reads SNHLY; CDR2 reads FYNNEI. There are 12 residues in the CDR3. Trimming shortened V by 8 bases and J by 1 base, and 9 bases separated the two germline ends. CDR3 residues: CASVQGSYEQYF. The CDR3 coding sequence is TGTGCCAGCGTACAGGGATCCTACGAGCAGTACTTC.

The chain carries TRBV6-1 and TRBJ1-6, with 8 bases aligning to TRBD1. Germline loops: CDR1 MNHNS, CDR2 SASEGT. The CDR3 sequence is 13 residues long. V dropped 9 bases and J dropped 9; count of bases not matched to a gene: 7. This CDR3 reads CASVTGEGSPLHF. DNA of the CDR3: TGTGCCAGTGTGACAGGGGAGGGTTCACCCCTCCACTTT.

The CDR3 spells CASSLLSYEQYF. The CDR3 DNA is TGTGCCAGCAGTCTCCTCTCCTACGAGCAGTACTTC. The chain joins TRBV28 to TRBJ2-7; no reliable D call. Germline assignment: CDR1 MDHEN and CDR2 SYDVKM. Trimming removed 5 bases from V and 0 bases from J, with 5 bases in between. The CDR3 is 12 residues long.

V usage is TRBV4-1 and J usage is TRBJ2-1, with 7 bases lining up with TRBD2. Unmatched junction bases numbered 3, after V lost 4 bases and J lost 9 bases. The CDR3 extends over 12 amino acids. Per germline, CDR1 MGHRA and CDR2 YSYEKL. The CDR3 is CASSPRGVEQFF. For the CDR3, the DNA is TGCGCCAGCAGCCCTCGGGGGGTTGAGCAGTTCTTC.

The V and J genes are TRBV28 and TRBJ2-4, with 8 bases aligning to TRBD2. Per the germline V gene, CDR1 is MDHEN and CDR2 is SYDVKM. J lost 8 bases, V lost 5 bases, and 11 bases had no gene match. CDR3 length equals 15 residues. In nucleotides, the CDR3 is TGTGCCAGCAGTCAAAAAGGGCCCGGGGGGGACATTCAGTACTTC. Amino acids: CASSQKGPGGDIQYF.

This chain links TRBV4-2 with TRBJ2-7; perhaps TRBD1 as D (6 bases). V lost 2 bases and J 5 bases, leaving 19 bases between the germline ends. The CDR3 is 16 amino acids. Looked up from germline, CDR1 is LGHNA and CDR2 is YNFKEQ. The CDR3 sequence is CASSQFGGRVAHEQYF. The CDR3 DNA reads TGTGCCAGCAGCCAATTTGGGGGCAGGGTGGCCCACGAGCAGTACTTC.

The genes are TRBV5-1 and TRBJ2-3; D is perhaps TRBD1 (6 bases). The CDR3 sequence is 14 residues long. Germline lookup yields CDR1 SGHRS and CDR2 YFSETQ. V was pared by 8 bases and J by 2 bases, with 15 bases between. The CDR3 region is CASCRGEITDTQYF. CDR3 in DNA: TGCGCCAGTTGCAGGGGCGAAATCACAGATACGCAGTATTTT.

The CDR3 loop reads CASSLAGYGYTF. The CDR3 nucleotides read TGCGCCAGCAGCTTGGCGGGGTATGGCTACACCTTC. The rearrangement uses TRBV5-1 and TRBJ1-2, with unresolved D. The ends were cut back, 0 bases at V and 5 bases at J, with 5 bases in the middle. The germline V gene encodes CDR1 SGHRS and CDR2 YFSETQ. CDR3 size: 12 residues.

This clone was seen only once. The genes are TRBV28 and TRBJ2-7; 9 bases are shared with TRBD1. V was pared by 3 bases and J by 3 bases, with 3 bases of the junction left unmatched. The CDR3 loop spans 14 amino acids. Per the germline V gene, CDR1 is MDHEN and CDR2 is SYDVKM. CDR3: CASSLEGQGYEQYF. Written as DNA, the CDR3 is TGTGCCAGCAGTTTGGAGGGACAGGGCTACGAGCAGTACTTC. The full variable domain, in which reference TRBV28 and TRBJ2-7 provide the parts outside the CDR3, is DVKVTQSSRYLVKRTGEKVFLECVQDMDHENMFWYRQDPGLGLRLIYFSYDVKMKEKGDIPEGYSVSREKKERFSLILESASTNQTSMYLCASSLEGQGYEQYFGPGTRLTVT.